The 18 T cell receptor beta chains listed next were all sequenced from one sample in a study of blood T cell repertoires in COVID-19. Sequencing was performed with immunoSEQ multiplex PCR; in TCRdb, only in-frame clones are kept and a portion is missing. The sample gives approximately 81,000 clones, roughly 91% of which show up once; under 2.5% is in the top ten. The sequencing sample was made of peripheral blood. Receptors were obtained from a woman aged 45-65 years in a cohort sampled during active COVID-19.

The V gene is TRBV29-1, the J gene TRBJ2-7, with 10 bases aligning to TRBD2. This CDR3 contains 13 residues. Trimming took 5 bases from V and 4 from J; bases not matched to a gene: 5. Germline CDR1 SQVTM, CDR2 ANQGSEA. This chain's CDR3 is CSVLIAGGYEQYF. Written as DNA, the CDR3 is TGCAGCGTTCTCATAGCGGGAGGTTACGAGCAGTACTTC.

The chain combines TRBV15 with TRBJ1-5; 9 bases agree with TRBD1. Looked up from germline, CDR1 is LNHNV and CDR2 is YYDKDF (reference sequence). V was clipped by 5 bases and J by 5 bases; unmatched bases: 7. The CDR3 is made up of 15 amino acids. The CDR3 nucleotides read TGTGCCACCAGCGAGGGAACAGGGGGCCATCAGCCCCAGCATTTT. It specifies CATSEGTGGHQPQHF. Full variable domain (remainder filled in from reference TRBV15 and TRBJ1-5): DAMVIQNPRYQVTQFGKPVTLSCSQTLNHNVMYWYQQKSSQAPKLLFHYYDKDFNNEADTPDNFQSRRPNTSFCFLDIRSPGLGDTAMYLCATSEGTGGHQPQHFGDGTRLSIL.

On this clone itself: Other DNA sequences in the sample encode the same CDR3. DNA for the CDR3: TGTGCCAGCAGCCCGGACAGTAACTATGGCTACACCTTC. Translation gives CASSPDSNYGYTF. This rearrangement joins TRBV5-4 to TRBJ1-2; a possible D gene is TRBD1 (6 bases). The V gene lost 4 bases and the J gene lost 1 base, with 8 bases spanning the gap. The CDR3 covers 13 residues. The germline V gene has CDR1 SGHNT and CDR2 YYREEE (reference sequence). Variable domain in full (rest from reference TRBV5-4 and TRBJ1-2): ETGVTQSPTHLIKTRGQQVTLRCSSQSGHNTVSWYQQALGQGPQFIFQYYREEENGRGNFPPRFSGLQFPNYSSELNVNALELDDSALYLCASSPDSNYGYTFGSGTRLTVV.

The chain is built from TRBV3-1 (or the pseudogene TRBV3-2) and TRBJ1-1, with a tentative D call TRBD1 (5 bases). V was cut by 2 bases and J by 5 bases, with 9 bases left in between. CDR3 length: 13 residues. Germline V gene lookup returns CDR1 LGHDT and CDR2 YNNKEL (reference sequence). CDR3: CASSQQGRTEAFF. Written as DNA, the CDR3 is TGTGCCAGCAGCCAACAGGGTAGGACTGAAGCTTTCTTT.

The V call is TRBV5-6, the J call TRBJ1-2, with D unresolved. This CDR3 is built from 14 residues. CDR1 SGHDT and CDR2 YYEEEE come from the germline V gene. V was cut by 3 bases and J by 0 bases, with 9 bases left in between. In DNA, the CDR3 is TGTGCCAGCAGCTATGTGGACTCTAACTATGGCTACACCTTC. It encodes CASSYVDSNYGYTF.

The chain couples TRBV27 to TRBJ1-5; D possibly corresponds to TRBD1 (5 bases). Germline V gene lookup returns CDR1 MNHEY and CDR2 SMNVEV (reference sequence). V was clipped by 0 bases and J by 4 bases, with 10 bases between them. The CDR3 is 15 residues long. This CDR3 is CASSLSMQGNQPQHF. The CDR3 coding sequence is TGTGCCAGCAGTTTATCGATGCAGGGAAATCAGCCCCAGCATTTT.

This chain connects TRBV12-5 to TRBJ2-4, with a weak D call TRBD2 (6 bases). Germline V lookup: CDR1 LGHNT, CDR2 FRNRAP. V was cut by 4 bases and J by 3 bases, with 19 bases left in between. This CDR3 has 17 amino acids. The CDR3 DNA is TGTGCTAGTGGTTCCACCGGCAGTGGGGAGGTCAAAAACATTCAGTACTTC. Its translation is CASGSTGSGEVKNIQYF.

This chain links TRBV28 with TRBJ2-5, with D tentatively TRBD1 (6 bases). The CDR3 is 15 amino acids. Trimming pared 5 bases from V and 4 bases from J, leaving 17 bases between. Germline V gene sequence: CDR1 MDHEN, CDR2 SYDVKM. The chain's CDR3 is CASSPQRGFGETQYF. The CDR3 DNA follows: TGTGCCAGCAGTCCCCAGAGGGGGTTCGGAGAGACCCAGTACTTC.

CDR3 sequence: CASSLGGGVQETQYF. The CDR3 DNA follows: TGTGCCAGCAGCTTAGGCGGGGGGGTACAAGAGACCCAGTACTTC. This rearrangement joins TRBV7-2 to TRBJ2-5; 9 nucleotides line up with TRBD2. V gave up 1 base and J gave up 2 bases; unmatched junction bases: 2. Germline CDR1 and CDR2: SGHTA and FQGNSA. The CDR3 sequence is 15 residues long.

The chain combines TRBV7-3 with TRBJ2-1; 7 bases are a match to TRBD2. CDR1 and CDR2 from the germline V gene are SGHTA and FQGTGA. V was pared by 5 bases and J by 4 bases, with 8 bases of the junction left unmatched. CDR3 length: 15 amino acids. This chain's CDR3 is CASSPSGTPYNEQFF. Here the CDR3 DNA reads TGTGCCAGCAGCCCGAGCGGGACCCCTTACAATGAGCAGTTCTTC.

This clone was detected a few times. CDR3 sequence: CSAKEVTEAFF. For the CDR3, the DNA is TGCAGTGCCAAAGAGGTCACTGAAGCTTTCTTT. The gene calls are TRBV20-1 and TRBJ1-1; D not certain. Trimming shortened V by 6 bases and J by 4 bases, and 9 bases separated the two germline ends. CDR1 and CDR2 (germline): DFQATT, SNEGSKA (reference sequence). The CDR3 consists of 11 residues.

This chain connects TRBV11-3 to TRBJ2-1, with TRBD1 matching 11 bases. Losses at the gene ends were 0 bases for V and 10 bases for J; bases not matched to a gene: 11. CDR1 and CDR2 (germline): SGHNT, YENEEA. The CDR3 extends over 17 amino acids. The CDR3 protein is CASSLEWSGQGGREQFF. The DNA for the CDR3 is TGTGCCAGCAGCTTAGAATGGTCGGGACAGGGGGGCAGGGAGCAGTTCTTC.

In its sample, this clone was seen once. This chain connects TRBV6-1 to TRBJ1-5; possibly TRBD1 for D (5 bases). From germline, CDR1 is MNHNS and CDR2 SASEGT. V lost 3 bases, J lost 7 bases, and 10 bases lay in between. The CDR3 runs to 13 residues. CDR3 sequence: CASSDVGGQPQHF. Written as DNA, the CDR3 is TGTGCCAGCAGTGATGTCGGGGGACAGCCCCAGCATTTT.

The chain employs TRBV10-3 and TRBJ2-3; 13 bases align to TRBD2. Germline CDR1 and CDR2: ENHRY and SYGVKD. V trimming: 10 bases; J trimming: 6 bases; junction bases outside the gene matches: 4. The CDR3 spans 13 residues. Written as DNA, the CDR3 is TGTGCCACCATGACTAGCGGGGGGGATACGCAGTATTTT. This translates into CATMTSGGDTQYF.

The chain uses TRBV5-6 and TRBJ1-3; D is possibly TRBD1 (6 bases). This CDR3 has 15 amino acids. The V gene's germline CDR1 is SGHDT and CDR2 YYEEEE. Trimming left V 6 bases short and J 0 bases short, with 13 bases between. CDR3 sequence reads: CASTLGAPSGNTIYF. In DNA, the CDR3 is TGTGCCAGCACTTTGGGGGCGCCCTCTGGAAACACCATATATTTT.

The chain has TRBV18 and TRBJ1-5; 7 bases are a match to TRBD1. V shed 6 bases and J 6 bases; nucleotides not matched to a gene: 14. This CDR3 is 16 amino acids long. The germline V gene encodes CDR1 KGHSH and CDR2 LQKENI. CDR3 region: CASSPGQAAQSQPQHF. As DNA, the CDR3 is TGTGCCAGCTCGCCAGGACAGGCAGCACAGAGTCAGCCCCAGCATTTT.

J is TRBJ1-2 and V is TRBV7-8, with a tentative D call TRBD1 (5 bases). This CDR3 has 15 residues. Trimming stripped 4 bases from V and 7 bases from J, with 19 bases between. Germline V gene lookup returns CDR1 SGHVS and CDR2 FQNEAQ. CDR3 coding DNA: TGTGCCAGCAGCTATACAGGTTCAGGCGCAGGTGGCTACACCTTC. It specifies CASSYTGSGAGGYTF.

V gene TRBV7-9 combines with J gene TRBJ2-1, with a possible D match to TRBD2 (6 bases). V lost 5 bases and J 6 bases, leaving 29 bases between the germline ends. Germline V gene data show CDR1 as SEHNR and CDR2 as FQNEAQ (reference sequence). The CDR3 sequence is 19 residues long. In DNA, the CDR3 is TGTGCCAGCAGCCCACCTTTGGGACTGACTAGAGCCCTGCCCAATGAGCAGTTCTTC. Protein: CASSPPLGLTRALPNEQFF.